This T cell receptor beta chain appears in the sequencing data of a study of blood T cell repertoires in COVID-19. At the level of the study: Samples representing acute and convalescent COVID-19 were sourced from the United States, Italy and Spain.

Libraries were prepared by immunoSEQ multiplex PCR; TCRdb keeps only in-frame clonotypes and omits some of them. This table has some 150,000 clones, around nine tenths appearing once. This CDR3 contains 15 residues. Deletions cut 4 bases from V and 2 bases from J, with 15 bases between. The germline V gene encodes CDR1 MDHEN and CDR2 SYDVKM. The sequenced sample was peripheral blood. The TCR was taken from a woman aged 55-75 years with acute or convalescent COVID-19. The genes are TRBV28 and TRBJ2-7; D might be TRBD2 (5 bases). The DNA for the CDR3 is TGTGCCAGCAGTTCCTTCACGGGGAAACCCTACGAGCAGTACTTC. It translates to CASSSFTGKPYEQYF.